These T cell receptor beta chains were read from a single sample in a study of T cell responses to AZD1222 COVID-19 vaccine. Clones were read by immunoSEQ multiplex PCR, and TCRdb kept only the in-frame ones, dropping some. The sample holds more than 150,000 clones, around 89% seen once. The sequencing used peripheral blood, collected on day 0 of AZD1222 vaccination. These receptors all come from an adult in good health. Both conserved end residues are part of each CDR3. D genes are given only for firm matches. Not all rows give a size; the values are once, few, many and, for expanded clones, a class.

TRBV7-2	TRBJ2-2	.	TRBD2	TGTGCCAGCAGCTCGCGGACTAGCGGGAGAACCGGGGAGCTGTTTTTT	CASSSRTSGRTGELFF
TRBV28	TRBJ1-5	once	.	TGTGCCAGCAGTTCTCAAGGACCCCAGCATTTT	CASSSQGPQHF
TRBV10-1	TRBJ2-7	once	TRBD2	TGCGCCAGTACGACTAGCGGGGTTTTGTACGAGCAGTACTTC	CASTTSGVLYEQYF
TRBV18	TRBJ2-1	.	.	TGTGCCAGCTCACCTGATACTAGTTACAATGAGCAGTTCTTC	CASSPDTSYNEQFF
TRBV5-1	TRBJ2-5	.	.	TGCGCCAGCAGCTTGGCTCGGCTAGCGATGGAGACCCAGTACTTC	CASSLARLAMETQYF
TRBV9	TRBJ1-2	.	.	TGTGCCAGCAGCGTAGCGGCGGGGGGGGCTCAGGGCTACACCTTC	CASSVAAGGAQGYTF
TRBV6-5	TRBJ1-5	.	.	TGTGCCAGCAGGGGAGGGGAGGCGAGTCAGCCCCAGCATTTT	CASRGGEASQPQHF
TRBV28	TRBJ2-3	.	.	TGTGCCAGCAGCACCGGTTGGCTCCCAGATACGCAGTATTTT	CASSTGWLPDTQYF
TRBV7-2	TRBJ1-5	.	.	TGTGCCAGCAGCTTAGCGGCAGAAGTTAGCAATCAGCCCCAGCATTTT	CASSLAAEVSNQPQHF
TRBV28	TRBJ1-1	.	TRBD1	TGTGCCAGCAGACAGGGGGGGCGGACTGAAGCTTTCTTT	CASRQGGRTEAFF
TRBV4-1	TRBJ1-6	many	.	TGCGCCAGCAGCCAAGACGAGTACAGGACCAATTCACCCCTCCACTTT	CASSQDEYRTNSPLHF
TRBV15	TRBJ2-7	.	TRBD2	TGTGCCACCCGACTAGCGGGAGAGGGGGACTACGAGCAGTACTTC	CATRLAGEGDYEQYF
TRBV28	TRBJ1-5	.	TRBD1	TGTGCCAGCAGTTTACGAGGACAGGGGCATCAGCCCCAGCATTTT	CASSLRGQGHQPQHF
TRBV10-1	TRBJ1-5	.	.	TGCGCCAGCCCTCAGCCCCAGCATTTT	CASPQPQHF
TRBV7-3	TRBJ2-2	.	.	TGTGCCAGCAGCCCTCGCCGGGAGATCACCGGGGAGCTGTTTTTT	CASSPRREITGELFF
TRBV30	TRBJ1-5	.	TRBD1	TGTGCCTGGAGTGTACCCAGGGACAGGGAGCAGCCCCAGCATTTT	CAWSVPRDREQPQHF
TRBV14	TRBJ1-6	.	.	TGTGCCAGCAGCCAAAACTCAGGGGATCAACTCCACTTT	CASSQNSGDQLHF
TRBV7-3	TRBJ2-5	.	.	TGTGCCAGCAGGGGCGGGTTACAAGAGACCCAGTACTTC	CASRGGLQETQYF
TRBV7-9	TRBJ1-3	.	.	TGTGCCAGCAGCGACTATCATGGGCTATCTGGAAACACCATATATTTT	CASSDYHGLSGNTIYF
TRBV6-1	TRBJ2-2	.	.	TGTGCCAGCAGTGAAAAATTGGGTAGCTACACCGGGGAGCTGTTTTTT	CASSEKLGSYTGELFF
TRBV5-1	TRBJ2-7	.	TRBD2	TGCGCCAGCAGCCGAGCGAGTAGCGGGGGGACCTCCTACGAGCAGTACTTC	CASSRASSGGTSYEQYF
TRBV12-3/TRBV12-4	TRBJ2-7	.	.	TGTGCCAGCAGCACTGGTCACGAGCAGTACTTC	CASSTGHEQYF
TRBV19	TRBJ1-1	.	TRBD1	TGTGCCAGTATCAGAGGGACAGGGTCGAACACTGAAGCTTTCTTT	CASIRGTGSNTEAFF
TRBV2	TRBJ2-2	.	.	TGTGCCAGCAGTGAATTGGCGGGAAACACCGGGGAGCTGTTTTTT	CASSELAGNTGELFF